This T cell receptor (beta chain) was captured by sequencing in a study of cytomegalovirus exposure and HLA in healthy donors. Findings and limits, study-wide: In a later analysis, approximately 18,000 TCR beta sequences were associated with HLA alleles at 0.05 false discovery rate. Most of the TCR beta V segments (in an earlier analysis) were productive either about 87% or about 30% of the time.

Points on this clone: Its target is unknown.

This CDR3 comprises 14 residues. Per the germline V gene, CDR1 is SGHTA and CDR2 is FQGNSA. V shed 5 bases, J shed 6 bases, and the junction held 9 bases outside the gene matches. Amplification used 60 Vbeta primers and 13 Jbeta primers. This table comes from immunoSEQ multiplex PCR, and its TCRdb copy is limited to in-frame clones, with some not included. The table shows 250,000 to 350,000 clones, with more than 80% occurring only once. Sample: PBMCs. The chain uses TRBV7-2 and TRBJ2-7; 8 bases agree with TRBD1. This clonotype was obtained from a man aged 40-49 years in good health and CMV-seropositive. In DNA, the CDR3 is TGTGCCAGCAGCGCGGAGGACAGGGAGTCCGAGCAGTACTTC. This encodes CASSAEDRESEQYF.